This TCR beta chain was captured by sequencing in a study of OX40 agonist ivuxolimab in advanced cancers. At the level of the study: Patients' therapy was ivuxolimab, an antibody that acts as an agonist of OX40 (CD134).

General study results and limits: Circulating CD4+ and CD8+ T cells showed clonal expansion by week 6 at 0.1 to 3.0 mg/kg.

Concerning this clone: Antigen unknown.

The method was immunoSEQ multiplex PCR; TCRdb's version includes in-frame clones alone and lacks a portion of them. This table holds roughly 57,000 clones, more than 70% found once. The CDR3 length is 15 residues. Germline CDR1 is SGHVS and CDR2 is FQNEAQ. Trimming cost V 3 bases and J 7 bases, with 15 bases left between them. The material was CD4+ or CD8+ T cells sorted from blood, obtained in a trial of the OX40 agonist ivuxolimab. The chain joins TRBV7-8 to TRBJ2-2; tentative D call: TRBD1 (6 bases). The source is an adult with an advanced solid tumor such as melanoma, head and neck, liver or kidney cancer. CDR3 coding DNA: TGTGCCAGCAGCTTGGGACACAGTGCCCTCGGGGAGCTGTTTTTT. The encoded protein is CASSLGHSALGELFF.